This T cell receptor beta chain was captured in a study of T cell repertoires in cytomegalovirus infection. Study-wide context: Based on public TCR beta signatures, there were indications of CMV infection and of a matching HLA type. The study, taken as a whole, reports: Dominating the ex vivo response were TCR beta clonotypes that were CMV-specific and HLA-C-restricted.

This clonotype was recorded many times. Antigen unknown. Germline V gene data show CDR1 as SGHTA and CDR2 as FQGNSA. Trimming cost V 7 bases and J 7 bases, with 20 bases left between them. The length of the CDR3 is 15 residues. MiXCR was run by TCRdb on the reads, yielding one entry per CDR3 protein. The sample includes about 600,000 distinct CDR3 sequences, 20% to 25% of them seen just once. This receptor was identified in a human donor in good health (CMV status not recorded). Some clones in this sample may be carry-over from other donors' samples. The J gene is TRBJ2-1, the V gene TRBV7-2; tentatively, D is TRBD2 (6 bases). Sequencing input: CD8+ T cells from PBMCs. The CDR3 bases are TGTGCCAGCAACCCGAGCCCTGGAGGAGGGAATGAGCAGTTCTTC. Its translation: CASNPSPGGGNEQFF.